The TCR beta chain described here comes from a study of metastatic and nonmetastatic thyroid tumors. This clone was detected ten times or more. Ahead of thyroid surgery, no patient had received treatment of any kind. Per the germline V gene, CDR1 is LNHDA and CDR2 is SQIVND (reference sequence). This CDR3 comprises 13 residues. Trimming took 5 bases from V and 0 from J, leaving 7 bases between them. TCRdb re-clonotyped the PCR reads through MiXCR. The table has some 90,000 clones, approximately 9% seen once. The sequence came from a female donor with papillary thyroid cancer or a benign thyroid nodule (not recorded which). Some clones in this sample may be carry-over from other donors' samples. The chain links TRBV19 to TRBJ2-5; D is unresolved. The sequenced material came from blood. DNA of the CDR3: TGTGCCAGTAGTCGGGCCTACCAAGAGACCCAGTACTTC. This encodes CASSRAYQETQYF.